These 6 T cell receptor beta chains originate from one sample sequenced in a study of T cells in Graves' hyperthyroidism and ophthalmopathy. Amplified TCR beta CDR3 regions derived from RNA transcripts. Using the HTBI primer set, a first-round RT-PCR was run on the TCR CDR3. TCRdb recomputed calls from the multiplex PCR reads with MiXCR, one row per CDR3 protein. The sample lists 450,000 to 700,000 distinct CDR3 sequences, more than 45% seen once, with about 8.3% in the top ten. The sample comprised peripheral blood or thyroid tissue (not recorded which). The receptors were sampled from a woman younger than 30 with Graves' hyperthyroidism.

This clonotype was picked up a small number of times. The chain combines TRBV18 with TRBJ2-7; TRBD1 matches at 7 bases. The J segment lost 0 bases and the V segment lost 3 bases, leaving 5 bases of the junction unmatched. Germline V gene lookup returns CDR1 KGHSH and CDR2 LQKENI. The CDR3 is 15 amino acids. The CDR3 reads CASSPWDSYSYEQYF. DNA for the CDR3: TGTGCCAGCTCACCCTGGGACAGTTACTCCTACGAGCAGTACTTC.

This clonotype was observed at least ten times. V gene TRBV10-3 combines with J gene TRBJ2-2; unclear D gene. The ends were cut back, 0 bases at V and 6 bases at J, with 14 bases in the middle. The germline CDR1 and CDR2 sequences are ENHRY and SYGVKD. This CDR3 contains 16 residues. This CDR3 reads CAISESTLLGPGELFF. CDR3 sequence (DNA): TGTGCCATCAGTGAGTCGACTCTACTTGGACCCGGGGAGCTGTTTTTT.

Comment on this clonotype: The junction differs from germline at one of its ends, possibly a read error. The gene calls are TRBV19 and TRBJ2-6; a weak D match, TRBD2 (7 bases). The CDR3 totals 11 residues. CDR1 and CDR2 from the germline V gene are LNHDA and SQIVND (reference sequence). Written as DNA, the CDR3 is TGTGCCACCGCGGGGGCGAACGTCCTGACTTTC. Translating it yields CATAGANVLTF. The full variable domain, completed using reference TRBV19 and TRBJ2-6, is DGGITQSPKYLFRKEGQNVTLSCEQNLNHDAMYWYRQDPGQGLRLIYYSQIVNDFQKGDIAEGYSVSREKKESFPLTVTSAQKNPTAFYLCATAGANVLTFGAGSRLTVL.

This clonotype was seen many times. This chain links TRBV20-1 with TRBJ2-2; 9 nucleotides agree with TRBD2. CDR3 length equals 14 residues. V shed 6 bases, J shed 2 bases, and the junction held 4 bases outside the gene matches. In germline, CDR1 is DFQATT, CDR2 SNEGSKA (reference sequence). DNA of the CDR3: TGCAGTGCCAGCCTAGCGGGAAACACCGGGGAGCTGTTTTTT. This codes for CSASLAGNTGELFF.

On this clonotype: With a much larger clone just one base away, this may be a read error. The CDR3 DNA follows: TGTGCCAGCAGCACTAAATCCCCCCAGGGCGACCCTGGAAACACCATATATTTT. As protein: CASSTKSPQGDPGNTIYF. The V and J genes are TRBV12-3 or TRBV12-4 and TRBJ1-3; tentative D call: TRBD1 (5 bases). The ends were cut back, 6 bases at V and 2 bases at J, with 23 bases in the middle. There are 18 residues in the CDR3.

The rearrangement uses TRBV29-1 and TRBJ2-3, with D possibly being TRBD2 (6 bases). V was trimmed by 4 bases and J by 2 bases, leaving 10 bases between them. The CDR3 sequence is 13 residues long. The germline V gene has CDR1 SQVTM and CDR2 ANQGSEA. For the CDR3, the DNA is TGCAGCGTTGTCGGAGGGCTCACAGATACGCAGTATTTT. Translated, it gives CSVVGGLTDTQYF.